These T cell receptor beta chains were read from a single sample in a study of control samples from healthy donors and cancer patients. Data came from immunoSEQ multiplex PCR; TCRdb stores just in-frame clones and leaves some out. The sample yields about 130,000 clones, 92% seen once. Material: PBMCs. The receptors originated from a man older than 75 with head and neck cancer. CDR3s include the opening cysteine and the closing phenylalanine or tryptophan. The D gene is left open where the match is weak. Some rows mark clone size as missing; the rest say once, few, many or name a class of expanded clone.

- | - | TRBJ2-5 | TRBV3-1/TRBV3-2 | CASSQGAGSWETQYF | TGTGCCAGCAGCCAAGGAGCCGGGAGTTGGGAGACCCAGTACTTC
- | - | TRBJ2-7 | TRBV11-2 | CASTRLGQLNYEQYF | TGTGCCAGCACCCGATTGGGGCAGTTAAACTACGAGCAGTACTTC
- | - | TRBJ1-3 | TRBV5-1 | CASSLEGNTIYF | TGCGCCAGCAGCTTGGAGGGAAACACCATATATTTT
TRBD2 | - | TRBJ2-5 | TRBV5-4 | CASSSSTSGGRETQYF | TGTGCCAGCAGCTCATCGACTAGCGGGGGGAGGGAGACCCAGTACTTC
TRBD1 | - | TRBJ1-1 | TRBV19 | CASNRRQGALNTEAFF | TGTGCCAGTAATCGAAGACAGGGGGCATTGAACACTGAAGCTTTCTTT
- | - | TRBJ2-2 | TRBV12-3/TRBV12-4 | CASSIGAAWGVFF | TGTGCCAGCAGCATTGGGGCAGCATGGGGGGTATTTTTT
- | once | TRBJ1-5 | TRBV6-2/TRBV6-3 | CASSYSEGWGGNQPQHF | TGTGCCAGCAGTTACTCGGAGGGGTGGGGGGGCAATCAGCCCCAGCATTTT
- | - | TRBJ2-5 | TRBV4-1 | CASSQVRGETQYF | TGCGCCAGCAGCCAAGTCCGGGGAGAGACCCAGTACTTC
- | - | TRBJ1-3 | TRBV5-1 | CASSLVATQGRNTIYF | TGCGCCAGCAGCTTGGTTGCTACACAGGGTAGAAACACCATATATTTT
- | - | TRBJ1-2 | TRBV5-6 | CASSHTGIKGYTF | TGTGCCAGCAGCCATACAGGGATTAAGGGCTACACCTTC
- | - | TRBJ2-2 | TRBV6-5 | CASSYSPQRPGELFF | TGTGCCAGCAGTTACTCCCCCCAGCGGCCCGGGGAGCTGTTTTTT
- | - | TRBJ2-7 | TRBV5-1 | CASSPLAAESSYEQYF | TGCGCCAGCAGCCCCTTAGCGGCCGAAAGCTCCTACGAGCAGTACTTC
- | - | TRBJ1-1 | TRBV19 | CASSGGNTEAFF | TGTGCCAGTAGTGGAGGGAACACTGAAGCTTTCTTT
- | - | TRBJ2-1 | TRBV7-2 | CASSLRSLNQGNEQFF | TGTGCCAGCAGCTTACGGTCTCTCAATCAGGGCAATGAGCAGTTCTTC
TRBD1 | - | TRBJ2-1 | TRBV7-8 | CASSFSRDRGENEQFF | TGTGCCAGCAGCTTTTCGCGGGACAGGGGGGAGAATGAGCAGTTCTTC
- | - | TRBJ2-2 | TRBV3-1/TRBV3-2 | CASSPASNTGELFF | TGTGCCAGCAGCCCTGCATCGAACACCGGGGAGCTGTTTTTT
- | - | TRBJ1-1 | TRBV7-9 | CASSSNQDANTEAFF | TGTGCCAGCAGCTCGAACCAAGATGCGAACACTGAAGCTTTCTTT
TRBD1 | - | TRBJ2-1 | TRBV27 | CASSFGTGGYEQFF | TGTGCCAGCAGTTTCGGGACAGGGGGTTATGAGCAGTTCTTC
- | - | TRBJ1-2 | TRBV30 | CAWSVLRGVYGYTF | TGTGCCTGGAGTGTACTACGGGGAGTATATGGCTACACCTTC
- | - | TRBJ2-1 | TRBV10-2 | CASIASSGRGMRRNEQFF | TGCGCCAGCATCGCCTCGAGTGGAAGGGGGATGAGAAGGAACGAGCAGTTCTTC
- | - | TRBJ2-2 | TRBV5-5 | CASSLAGSVAGELFF | TGTGCCAGCAGCTTGGCAGGGTCGGTCGCCGGGGAGCTGTTTTTT
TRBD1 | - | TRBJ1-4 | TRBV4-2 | CASSQDKGQGNEKLFF | TGTGCCAGCAGCCAAGATAAGGGACAGGGCAATGAAAAACTGTTTTTT
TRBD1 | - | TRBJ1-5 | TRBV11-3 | CASSSPTGKANQPQHF | TGTGCCAGCAGCTCCCCGACAGGGAAGGCCAATCAGCCCCAGCATTTT
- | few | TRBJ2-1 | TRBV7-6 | CASSLVWTKGDNEQFF | TGTGCCAGCAGCTTAGTCTGGACCAAGGGGGACAATGAGCAGTTCTTC
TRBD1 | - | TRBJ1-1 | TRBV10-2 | CASKGQGPDTEAFF | TGCGCCAGCAAAGGACAGGGGCCCGACACTGAAGCTTTCTTT
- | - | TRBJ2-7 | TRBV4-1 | CASSQASNSYEQYF | TGCGCCAGCAGCCAAGCGAGCAACTCCTACGAGCAGTACTTC
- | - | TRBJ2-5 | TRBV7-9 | CASSPEGGETQYF | TGTGCCAGCAGCCCAGAGGGGGGAGAGACCCAGTACTTC
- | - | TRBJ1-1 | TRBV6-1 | CASSETYTEAFF | TGTGCCAGCAGTGAAACCTACACTGAAGCTTTCTTT
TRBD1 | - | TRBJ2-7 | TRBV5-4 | CASSHPGTGGPYEQYF | TGTGCCAGCAGCCACCCCGGGACAGGGGGCCCCTACGAGCAGTACTTC